A single sample gave rise to the 21 T cell receptor beta chains below, sequenced in a study of CD8+CD57+ T cells in acquired aplastic anemia. It was genomic DNA that served as the template for profiling TCR beta VDJ and CDR3. TCRdb reprocessed the reads with MiXCR, giving one entry per CDR3 protein. This sample has approximately 150,000 distinct CDR3 sequences, with 71% found just once. Sequencing was done on patients that had shown CD8+CD57+ cell expansion by flow cytometry. Sequenced sample: sorted CD4+, CD8+, or CD8+CD57+ T cells (not recorded which) from PBMCs. The receptor source for this set is a human donor with aplastic anemia.

Judged by abundance, this clonotype is medium-sized. The rearrangement joins TRBV15 to TRBJ2-3, with D unresolved. Trimming took off 0 bases at V and 1 base at J, with 8 bases between the two ends. Germline V gene sequence: CDR1 LNHNV, CDR2 YYDKDF (reference sequence). This CDR3 region has 15 residues. The CDR3 sequence: CATSRESGGTDTQYF. The CDR3 nucleotides read TGTGCCACCAGCAGAGAGTCTGGGGGCACAGATACGCAGTATTTT.

This clonotype was seen many times. This chain connects TRBV6-1 to TRBJ2-7; 7 bases match TRBD2. This CDR3 comprises 12 residues. Germline V CDR1 and CDR2: MNHNS, SASEGT. V was clipped by 8 bases and J by 0 bases; unmatched bases: 1. CDR3 region: CASWGGSYEQYF. The CDR3 DNA is TGTGCCAGCTGGGGGGGCTCCTACGAGCAGTACTTC.

The chain has TRBV28 and TRBJ1-1; 8 nucleotides align to TRBD1. Germline CDR1 and CDR2: MDHEN and SYDVKM. The CDR3 sequence is 13 residues long. V shed 6 bases and J 4 bases; nucleotides not matched to a gene: 4. CDR3 sequence: CASSPTGVTEAFF. The CDR3 coding sequence is TGTGCCAGCAGCCCGACAGGGGTCACTGAAGCTTTCTTT.

V usage is TRBV5-1 and J usage is TRBJ2-1, with a possible D match to TRBD2 (7 bases). The germline V gene encodes CDR1 SGHRS and CDR2 YFSETQ. The ends were cut back, 0 bases at V and 7 bases at J, with 14 bases in the middle. The CDR3 contains 15 residues. The chain's CDR3 is CASSLVAGEGNEQFF. In DNA form, the CDR3 reads TGCGCCAGCAGCTTGGTGGCAGGGGAGGGAAATGAGCAGTTCTTC.

Worth noting for this clonotype: Since a much larger clone is just one base distant, this may be a read error. V and J are TRBV12-3 or TRBV12-4 and TRBJ2-1; 9 positions match TRBD2. There are 15 residues in the CDR3. The junction had 6 bases not matched to a gene; V was cut back by 4 bases and J by 5 bases. CDR3 protein: CASSYGGRANNEQFF. The CDR3 bases are TGTGCCAGCAGTTACGGCGGGAGGGCCAACAATGAGCAGTTCTTC.

The CDR3, as DNA: TGTGCCAGCAGCCCCAGCGGGGGCCCTGAGACCCAGTACTTC. Translating gives CASSPSGGPETQYF. The genes are TRBV12-3 or TRBV12-4 and TRBJ2-5; 8 bases fit TRBD2. J was trimmed by 5 bases and V by 6 bases; bases with no gene match: 8. CDR3 length: 14 amino acids.

This clonotype came up a few times. This chain uses TRBV15 with TRBJ2-7, with TRBD1 as a possible D gene (5 bases). The germline V and J ends were trimmed by 0 bases and 0 bases, with 9 bases remaining between them. Germline V lookup: CDR1 LNHNV, CDR2 YYDKDF (reference sequence). The CDR3 has 15 residues. The CDR3 DNA is TGTGCCACCAGCAGAGAGGGGCTAAGCTCCTACGAGCAGTACTTC. It codes for CATSREGLSSYEQYF. Using reference TRBV15 and TRBJ2-7 for the parts outside the CDR3, the full variable domain is DAMVIQNPRYQVTQFGKPVTLSCSQTLNHNVMYWYQQKSSQAPKLLFHYYDKDFNNEADTPDNFQSRRPNTSFCFLDIRSPGLGDTAMYLCATSREGLSSYEQYFGPGTRLTVT.

This chain connects TRBV24-1 to TRBJ2-3; TRBD2 is a possible D gene (6 bases). Trimming removed 9 bases at V and 1 base at J, with 10 bases between. The CDR3 runs to 13 residues. CDR1 is KGHDR and CDR2 is SFDVKD in the germline V gene. The CDR3 DNA is TGTGCCACCGGCAGCGGGCGCACAGATACGCAGTATTTT. It codes for CATGSGRTDTQYF.

Points on this clonotype: At one end the junction does not follow the germline gene, possibly because of a read error. The chain joins TRBV9 to TRBJ2-7; the match to TRBD1 covers 9 bases. The CDR3 covers 13 residues. Looked up from germline, CDR1 is SGDLS and CDR2 is YYNGEE. For the CDR3, the DNA is TGTGCCAGCAGCGGCCCGGGACAGGGTGCTTTGTGCTTC. Translated: CASSGPGQGALCF.

The chain has TRBV24-1 and TRBJ1-2, with D maybe TRBD1 (5 bases). Per the germline V gene, CDR1 is KGHDR and CDR2 is SFDVKD. This CDR3 comprises 14 residues. V was cut by 4 bases and J by 4 bases, with 12 bases left in between. CDR3 sequence: CATSEARQSYGYTF. The CDR3, as DNA: TGTGCCACCAGTGAGGCCAGACAGTCCTATGGCTACACCTTC.

The chain couples TRBV9 to TRBJ2-5; 8 bases match TRBD1. Germline V CDR1 and CDR2: SGDLS, YYNGEE. After removal of 5 bases from V and 4 bases from J, the junction contained 10 bases not matched to a gene. The CDR3 spans 15 residues. This chain's CDR3 is CASSYNAGGIETQYF. The CDR3 region has the DNA TGTGCCAGCAGTTACAATGCAGGGGGCATAGAGACCCAGTACTTC.

V usage is TRBV29-1 and J usage is TRBJ1-1, with unresolved D. Trimming shortened V by 8 bases and J by 3 bases, and 10 bases separated the two germline ends. The CDR3 sequence is 11 residues long. CDR1 and CDR2 from the germline V gene are SQVTM and ANQGSEA. Here the CDR3 DNA reads TGCAGCTTCCCCCAGGACACTGAAGCTTTCTTT. This translates into CSFPQDTEAFF.

The chain joins TRBV9 to TRBJ1-1, with D unclear. The V gene's germline CDR1 is SGDLS and CDR2 YYNGEE. V lost 2 bases, J lost 4 bases, and 9 bases lay in between. The CDR3 contains 13 residues. The CDR3 DNA reads as TGTGCCAGCAGCGTTTCCGGGAGCACTGAAGCTTTCTTT. Amino acid sequence: CASSVSGSTEAFF.

This chain joins TRBV7-6 and TRBJ2-7; 9 nucleotides match TRBD2. CDR3 length: 15 amino acids. CDR1 is SGHVS, CDR2 FNYEAQ, per germline. Trimming cost V 1 base and J 2 bases; bases outside gene matches: 3. The CDR3 DNA follows: TGTGCCAGCAGCTTAGGGGCGGGGGGGACCTACGAGCAGTACTTC. It codes for CASSLGAGGTYEQYF.

The chain combines TRBV7-9 with TRBJ1-5; 7 nucleotides agree with TRBD1. Per the germline V gene, CDR1 is SEHNR and CDR2 is FQNEAQ (reference sequence). The CDR3 has 17 residues. J lost 1 base, V lost 5 bases, and 11 bases had no gene match. This CDR3 is CASSQGGAGGSNQPQHF. The CDR3 DNA is TGTGCCAGCAGCCAAGGGGGGGCAGGGGGAAGCAATCAGCCCCAGCATTTT.

CDR3 in amino acids: CASSVARQGERETQYF. Here the CDR3 DNA reads TGTGCCAGCAGCGTAGCTCGGCAGGGGGAACGAGAGACCCAGTACTTC. The chain recombines TRBV9 with TRBJ2-5; 7 nucleotides match TRBD1. The CDR3 runs to 16 residues. Germline loops: CDR1 SGDLS, CDR2 YYNGEE. J was trimmed by 4 bases and V by 0 bases; bases with no gene match: 9.

The V gene is TRBV5-1, the J gene TRBJ1-6; possible D gene TRBD1, 6 bases. Between the trimmed V and J ends, which lost 5 bases and 7 bases, there was a span of 16 bases. CDR1 and CDR2 (germline): SGHRS, YFSETQ. The CDR3 consists of 15 residues. The CDR3 coding sequence is TGCGCCAGCAGAGCCAGGCAGGGGTCAAATTCACCCCTCCACTTT. Encoded protein: CASRARQGSNSPLHF.

The chain combines TRBV7-9 with TRBJ1-2, with a weak D call TRBD1 (5 bases). Trimming left V 4 bases short and J 2 bases short, with 14 bases between. The germline V gene has CDR1 SEHNR and CDR2 FQNEAQ (reference sequence). The CDR3 loop spans 15 amino acids. The CDR3 coding sequence is TGTGCCAGCAGCTCCGGGGGGGGGGACAACTATGGCTACACCTTC. Translation: CASSSGGGDNYGYTF. Full variable domain (missing parts from reference TRBV7-9 and TRBJ1-2): DTGVSQNPRHKITKRGQNVTFRCDPISEHNRLYWYRQTLGQGPEFLTYFQNEAQLEKSRLLSDRFSAERPKGSFSTLEIQRTEQGDSAMYLCASSSGGGDNYGYTFGSGTRLTVV.

This clonotype was recorded a few times. The chain has TRBV6-4 and TRBJ1-2; D remains unclear. The germline V gene has CDR1 MRHNA and CDR2 SNTAGT. V was pared by 8 bases and J by 8 bases, with 15 bases between. This CDR3 region has 12 residues. The CDR3 region is CASFTPSLGYTF. In nucleotides, the CDR3 is TGTGCCAGCTTTACGCCTTCACTGGGCTACACCTTC.

J is TRBJ2-7 and V is TRBV7-2, with 11 bases fitting TRBD1. From germline, CDR1 is SGHTA and CDR2 FQGNSA. Trimming cost V 2 bases and J 5 bases; bases outside gene matches: 8. The CDR3 runs 16 residues. The CDR3 bases are TGTGCCAGCAGCTTACACTGGGACAGGGGGTTCAACGAGCAGTACTTC. Translation: CASSLHWDRGFNEQYF. Supplemented by reference TRBV7-2 and TRBJ2-7, the full variable domain reads GAGVSQSPSNKVTEKGKDVELRCDPISGHTALYWYRQSLGQGLEFLIYFQGNSAPDKSGLPSDRFSAERTGGSVSTLTIQRTQQEDSAVYLCASSLHWDRGFNEQYFGPGTRLTVT.

The chain is built from TRBV15 and TRBJ2-5; TRBD2 might be the D (5 bases). This CDR3 spans 14 amino acids. Germline CDR1 reads LNHNV; CDR2 reads YYDKDF (reference sequence). The ends were cut back, 0 bases at V and 5 bases at J, with 10 bases in the middle. The CDR3 loop reads CATSRDLGGETQYF. Written as DNA, the CDR3 is TGTGCCACCAGCAGAGATTTGGGCGGGGAGACCCAGTACTTC.